Below are 19 T cell receptor beta chains sequenced from a single sample in a study of shared clonotypes between healthy human individuals. The assay was immunoSEQ multiplex PCR, and TCRdb's table has in-frame clones only and misses some. The data hold 1.4 million or so clones, with about 98.5% observed a single time. Sequenced material: naive CD4+ T cells sorted from blood. Indicated subset: CD45RA+ positively selected. These receptors came from a man aged 25 to 40 in good health.

The rearrangement uses TRBV7-9 and TRBJ2-1, with TRBD1 matching 9 bases. This CDR3 is 16 amino acids long. V shed 7 bases and J 7 bases; nucleotides not matched to a gene: 14. Germline-derived CDR1 and CDR2 are SEHNR and FQNEAQ (reference sequence). The CDR3 nucleotides read TGTGCCAGCAAACTTTTTGGGGACAGGGTGTGGAATGAGCAGTTCTTC. It translates to CASKLFGDRVWNEQFF.

This rearrangement joins TRBV11-3 to TRBJ2-7; D gene ambiguous. Deletions cut 3 bases from V and 2 bases from J, with 11 bases between. This CDR3 region has 14 residues. Germline V gives CDR1 SGHNT, CDR2 YENEEA. The CDR3 is CASSLAAGPYEQYF. CDR3 DNA sequence: TGTGCCAGCAGCTTGGCGGCTGGGCCCTACGAGCAGTACTTC.

This sequence joins TRBV5-1 and TRBJ2-1; 7 nucleotides agree with TRBD2. The CDR3 covers 15 residues. Germline assignment: CDR1 SGHRS and CDR2 YFSETQ. V lost 0 bases and J lost 5; bases outside the gene matches: 5. CDR3 bases: TGCGCCAGCAGCTTGGGGGGGACTAAGAACAATGAGCAGTTCTTC. This translates into CASSLGGTKNNEQFF.

The chain links TRBV7-9 to TRBJ1-5; D is possibly TRBD1 (6 bases). Trimming cost V 4 bases and J 3 bases, with 16 bases left between them. Germline lookup yields CDR1 SEHNR and CDR2 FQNEAQ (reference sequence). This CDR3 has 16 amino acids. The CDR3 DNA is TGTGCCAGCAGCTGGGAGGGGGAAAATGCCAATCAGCCCCAGCATTTT. Its protein is CASSWEGENANQPQHF.

With regard to this clone: Other DNA variants within this sample encode the same CDR3. This chain connects TRBV6-6 to TRBJ2-7; 7 positions agree with TRBD1. After removal of 5 bases from V and 2 bases from J, the junction contained 3 bases not matched to a gene. Germline V gene lookup returns CDR1 MNHNY and CDR2 SVGAGI (reference sequence). The CDR3 has 13 amino acids. The CDR3, as DNA: TGTGCCAGCAGTCCGGGACAGCCCTACGAGCAGTACTTC. It encodes CASSPGQPYEQYF.

The chain carries TRBV9 and TRBJ2-3, with D possibly matching TRBD2 (6 bases). The ends were cut back, 4 bases at V and 8 bases at J, with 23 bases in the middle. The CDR3 spans 16 residues. The germline V gene has CDR1 SGDLS and CDR2 YYNGEE. CDR3 amino acids: CASSPRRAGSSATQYF. The CDR3 DNA reads as TGTGCCAGCAGCCCCAGACGGGCCGGGAGCTCCGCTACGCAGTATTTT.

V and J are TRBV6-1 and TRBJ2-7; TRBD2 aligns across 11 bases. The J segment lost 2 bases and the V segment lost 6 bases, leaving 3 bases of the junction unmatched. Looked up from germline, CDR1 is MNHNS and CDR2 is SASEGT. The CDR3 totals 14 residues. The CDR3 is CASRPGLAAYEQYF. In DNA, the CDR3 is TGTGCCAGCAGGCCGGGACTAGCGGCCTACGAGCAGTACTTC.

The V and J genes are TRBV11-3 and TRBJ2-2; 8 nucleotides align to TRBD1. The CDR3 consists of 17 residues. CDR1 and CDR2 from the germline V gene are SGHNT and YENEEA. Unmatched junction bases numbered 8, after V lost 0 bases and J lost 5 bases. CDR3 amino acids: CASSLEAYRGITGELFF. CDR3 nucleotide sequence: TGTGCCAGCAGCTTAGAGGCTTACAGGGGGATAACCGGGGAGCTGTTTTTT.

The chain carries TRBV14 and TRBJ2-1; 7 bases map to TRBD1. Germline CDR1 SGHDN, CDR2 FVKESK. Unmatched junction bases numbered 9, after V lost 0 bases and J lost 13 bases. CDR3 length: 14 amino acids. The CDR3 protein is CASSQELQGDPQFF. CDR3 coding DNA: TGTGCCAGCAGCCAAGAGCTTCAGGGGGACCCCCAGTTCTTC.

J is TRBJ2-5 and V is TRBV28, with 10 positions matching TRBD1. There are 14 residues in the CDR3. Germline values: CDR1 MDHEN, CDR2 SYDVKM. The J segment lost 4 bases and the V segment lost 5 bases, leaving 4 bases of the junction unmatched. The chain's CDR3 is CASSVDRGGETQYF. The CDR3 nucleotides are TGTGCCAGCAGTGTGGACAGGGGGGGAGAGACCCAGTACTTC.

The rearrangement uses TRBV9 and TRBJ2-2; 7 nucleotides line up with TRBD1. The V and J ends lost 2 bases and 4 bases, in that order; junction bases with no gene match: 2. The CDR3 runs 14 residues. The germline CDR1 and CDR2 sequences are SGDLS and YYNGEE. The chain's CDR3 is CASSVEGATGELFF. DNA for the CDR3: TGTGCCAGCAGCGTCGAGGGGGCCACCGGGGAGCTGTTTTTT.

The chain links TRBV18 to TRBJ2-1; no definite D call. Germline V gene lookup returns CDR1 KGHSH and CDR2 LQKENI. CDR3 length: 16 amino acids. V was trimmed by 2 bases and J by 8 bases, leaving 19 bases between them. The CDR3 sequence is CASSPGIQYDVDEQFF. DNA of the CDR3: TGTGCCAGCTCACCAGGTATTCAGTATGACGTCGATGAGCAGTTCTTC.

V usage is TRBV5-5 and J usage is TRBJ2-7; D tentatively reads TRBD1 or TRBD2 (5 bases each). Per the germline V gene, CDR1 is SGHKS and CDR2 is YYEKEE (reference sequence). This CDR3 contains 15 residues. V lost 4 bases and J lost 0, with 14 bases in between. CDR3 sequence: CASSPLGTDSYEQYF. CDR3 coding DNA: TGTGCCAGCAGCCCGTTAGGGACGGACTCCTACGAGCAGTACTTC.

The V and J genes are TRBV13 and TRBJ2-1; either TRBD1 or TRBD2 may fit D (6 bases each). The CDR3 totals 15 residues. Germline loops: CDR1 PRHDT, CDR2 FYEKMQ (reference sequence). Deletions cut 2 bases from V and 6 bases from J, with 14 bases between. DNA for the CDR3: TGTGCCAGCAGCTTACCCAGGGGAGGTTCCAATGAGCAGTTCTTC. This gives the protein CASSLPRGGSNEQFF.

The gene calls are TRBV19 and TRBJ2-5; possibly TRBD1 or TRBD2 for D (6 bases each). CDR1 LNHDA and CDR2 SQIVND come from the germline V gene (reference sequence). With 6 bases removed from V and 4 bases from J, the gap between germline ends came to 15 bases. This CDR3 is built from 14 residues. CDR3 nucleotide sequence: TGTGCCAGTAGCCCCCAGGGGCGGGGAGAGACCCAGTACTTC. Translated: CASSPQGRGETQYF.

The rearrangement joins TRBV10-3 to TRBJ1-2; D perhaps matches TRBD1 (5 bases). Germline V gene data show CDR1 as ENHRY and CDR2 as SYGVKD. V gave up 4 bases and J gave up 4 bases, with 10 bases separating them. There are 13 residues in the CDR3. The CDR3 spells CAISGQLSYGYTF. CDR3 nucleotides: TGTGCCATCAGTGGACAGCTAAGCTATGGCTACACCTTC.

J is TRBJ2-7 and V is TRBV13, with D possibly matching TRBD1 (6 bases). Trimming left V 6 bases short and J 3 bases short, with 18 bases between. The CDR3 extends over 15 amino acids. Germline-derived CDR1 and CDR2 are PRHDT and FYEKMQ (reference sequence). CDR3 bases: TGTGCCAGCAGTTCGGGTAGGGGGTTTTTCTACGAGCAGTACTTC. Translating it yields CASSSGRGFFYEQYF.

The chain recombines TRBV7-8 with TRBJ2-7; D gene ambiguous. V was pared by 1 base and J by 5 bases, with 9 bases between. This CDR3 spans 13 amino acids. In germline, CDR1 is SGHVS, CDR2 FQNEAQ. The CDR3 sequence is CASSLGVVNEQYF. The CDR3 DNA follows: TGTGCCAGCAGCTTAGGGGTGGTTAACGAGCAGTACTTC.

The chain combines TRBV11-2 with TRBJ1-5; maybe TRBD1 (5 bases). The CDR3 has 19 residues. The germline V and J ends were trimmed by 1 base and 2 bases, with 21 bases remaining between them. Per the germline V gene, CDR1 is SGHAT and CDR2 is FQNNGV. The DNA of the CDR3 is TGTGCCAGCAGCTTAGTTGCCAGTAAAGGGGCGACGGGCAATCAGCCCCAGCATTTT. Translating it yields CASSLVASKGATGNQPQHF.